This T cell receptor (beta chain) was profiled in a study of vaccination effects on CD4 cells after COVID-19. Overall study results and limits: Convalescent patients numbered few in the study; early post-infection timepoints were missing entirely.

As for this clone: What it binds is unknown.

The V gene's germline CDR1 is LGHNA and CDR2 YNFKEQ. V was clipped by 0 bases and J by 4 bases; unmatched bases: 3. The CDR3 is 17 amino acids. Data came from immunoSEQ multiplex PCR; TCRdb stores just in-frame clones and leaves some out. Found here are roughly 42,000 clones, more than 60% of them singletons; the top ten hold approximately 30%. Before any sequencing was done, the ViraFEST assay used viral peptide pools to expand antigen-specific CD4+ T cells. Scientists isolated CD4+ T cells after an approximately 11-day culture period ended. Nucleocapsid antibodies were negative in the vaccine recipients, who had never had SARS-CoV-2 infection.

The TCR was taken from a human donor who received a COVID-19 vaccine. V usage is TRBV4-2 and J usage is TRBJ2-5; 15 bases line up with TRBD2. The sample here was CD4+ T cells from PBMCs cultured with HCoV-OC43 spike peptides, taken before COVID-19 vaccination. Regarding subset: HCoV-OC43 spike overlapping peptide pool stimulation. The DNA for the CDR3 is TGTGCCAGCAGCCAAGAAGGGACTAGCGGGAGGTCAGAGACCCAGTACTTC. This encodes CASSQEGTSGRSETQYF.